This T cell receptor beta chain is drawn from a study of CD8 T cells in Susac syndrome. J was trimmed by 4 bases and V by 6 bases; bases with no gene match: 6. The CDR3 length is 14 residues. CDR1 MNHEY and CDR2 SVGAGI come from the germline V gene. RNA totalling about 0.5 to 1 ug underwent reverse transcription with random hexamers. The CDR3 of TCR beta was amplified by immunoSEQ multiplex PCR across 54 Vbeta and 13 Jbeta. MiXCR was run by TCRdb on the immunoSEQ multiplex PCR reads, yielding one entry per CDR3 protein. This sample has about 120,000 distinct CDR3 sequences, with 94% found just once. The TCR comes from a human donor in good health. This chain joins TRBV6-5 and TRBJ2-5; TRBD1 matches at 9 bases. The sample taken for sequencing was CD4+ T cells from PBMCs. The CDR3 protein is CASRNTGGTETQYF. CDR3 nucleotides: TGTGCCAGCAGGAATACAGGGGGCACAGAGACCCAGTACTTC.